This T cell receptor beta chain was sequenced for a study of shared clonotypes between healthy human individuals. Some clones are missing from TCRdb's copy, which holds only in-frame ones; the method was immunoSEQ multiplex PCR. The data show about 1 million clones, about 74% seen once. As for this clone: Its antigen is still unknown. Other DNA sequences within the sample encode an identical CDR3.

V was pared by 1 base and J by 5 bases, with 12 bases between. Looked up from germline, CDR1 is SGHRS and CDR2 is YFSETQ. The CDR3 runs to 14 residues. Overall study findings and caveats: In general, naive subsets displayed greater estimated richness than memory subsets did.

The chain joins TRBV5-1 to TRBJ2-5; maybe TRBD1 (6 bases). This receptor was obtained from a man between 18 and 29 years old in good health. The sequencing sample was made of memory CD4+ T cells sorted from blood. Subset defined: CD45RA-negative fraction. The CDR3 reads CASSLYGGRETQYF. The CDR3 DNA sequence: TGCGCCAGCAGCTTGTATGGGGGCCGCGAGACCCAGTACTTC.